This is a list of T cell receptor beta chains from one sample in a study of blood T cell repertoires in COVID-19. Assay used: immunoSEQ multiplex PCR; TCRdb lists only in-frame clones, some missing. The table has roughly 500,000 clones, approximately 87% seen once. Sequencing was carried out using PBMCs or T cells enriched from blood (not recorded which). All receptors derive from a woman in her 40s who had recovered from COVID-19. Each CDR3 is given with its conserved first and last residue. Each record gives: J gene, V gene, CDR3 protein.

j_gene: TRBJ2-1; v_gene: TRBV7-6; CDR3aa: CASSLTDRANEQFF
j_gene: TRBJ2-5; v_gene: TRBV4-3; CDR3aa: CASSQEKGGVGTQYF
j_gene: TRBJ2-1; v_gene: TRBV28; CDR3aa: CASSPTEIYSYNEQFF
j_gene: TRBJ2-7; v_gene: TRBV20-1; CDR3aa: CSASSGSGYEQYF
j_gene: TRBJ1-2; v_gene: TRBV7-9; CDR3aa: CASSKTPTGGDYGYTF
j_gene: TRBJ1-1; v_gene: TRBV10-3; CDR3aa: CAIRGRDTEAFF
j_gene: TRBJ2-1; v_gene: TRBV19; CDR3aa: CASSPTSGSYNEQFF
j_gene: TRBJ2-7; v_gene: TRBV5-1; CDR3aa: CASSLRASGRSDGAYEQYF
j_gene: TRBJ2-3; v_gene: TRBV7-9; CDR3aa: CASSFQGGTDTQYF
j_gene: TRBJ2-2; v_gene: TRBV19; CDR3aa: CASSIGGLAGAGELFF
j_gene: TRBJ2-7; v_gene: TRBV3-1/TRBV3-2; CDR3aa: CASSQGAGRFNEQYF
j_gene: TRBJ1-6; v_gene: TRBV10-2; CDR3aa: CASNNRGNSPLHF
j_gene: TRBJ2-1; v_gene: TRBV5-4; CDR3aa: CASSLDASTYNEQFF
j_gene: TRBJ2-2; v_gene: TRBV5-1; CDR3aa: CASSLAIGTGTGELFF
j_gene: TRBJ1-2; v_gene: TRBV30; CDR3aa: CAWSVPRGSGTNYGYTF
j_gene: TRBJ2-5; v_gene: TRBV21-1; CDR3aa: CASPYPTGTVGETQYF
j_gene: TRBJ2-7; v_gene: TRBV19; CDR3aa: CASSIRIPTTSGSRSSYEQYF
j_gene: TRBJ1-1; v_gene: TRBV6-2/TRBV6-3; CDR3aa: CASSYARRMRLTEAFF
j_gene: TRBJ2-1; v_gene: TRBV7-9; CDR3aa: CASSFSRNEQFF
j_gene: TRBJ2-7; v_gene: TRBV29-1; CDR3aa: CSVAPRLSYEQYF
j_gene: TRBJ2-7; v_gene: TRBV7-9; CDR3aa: CASSPWTGGKDEQYF
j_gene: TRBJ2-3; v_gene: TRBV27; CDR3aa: CASSLGLAGGDTQYF
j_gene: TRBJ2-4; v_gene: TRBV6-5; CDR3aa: CASSRTSATKNIQYF
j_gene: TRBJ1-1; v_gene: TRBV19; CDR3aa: CASSSREAEAFF
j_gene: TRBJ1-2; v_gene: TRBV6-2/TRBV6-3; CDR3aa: CASSSRRGNGYTF
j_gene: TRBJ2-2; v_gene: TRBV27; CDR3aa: CASSSFRLAGSTPYTGELFF
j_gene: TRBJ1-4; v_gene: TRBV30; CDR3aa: CAWRDKGVTNEKLFF
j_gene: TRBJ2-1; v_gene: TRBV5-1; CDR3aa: CASSLERLAGTFVNEQFF
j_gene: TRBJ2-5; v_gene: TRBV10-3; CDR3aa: CAIKAQGGETQYF
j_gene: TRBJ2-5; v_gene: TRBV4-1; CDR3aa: CASSQGQNKETQYF
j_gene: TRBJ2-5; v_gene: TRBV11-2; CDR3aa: CASSLGGATQYF
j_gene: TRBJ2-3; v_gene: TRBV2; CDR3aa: CASSEAKSAEGLTDTQYF
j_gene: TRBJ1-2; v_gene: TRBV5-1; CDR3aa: CASSLAGLLQANYGYTF
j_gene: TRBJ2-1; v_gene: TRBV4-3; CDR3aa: CASSQEGGLAGKNEQFF
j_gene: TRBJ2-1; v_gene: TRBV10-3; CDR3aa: CAISAPLKRPIRNDEQFF